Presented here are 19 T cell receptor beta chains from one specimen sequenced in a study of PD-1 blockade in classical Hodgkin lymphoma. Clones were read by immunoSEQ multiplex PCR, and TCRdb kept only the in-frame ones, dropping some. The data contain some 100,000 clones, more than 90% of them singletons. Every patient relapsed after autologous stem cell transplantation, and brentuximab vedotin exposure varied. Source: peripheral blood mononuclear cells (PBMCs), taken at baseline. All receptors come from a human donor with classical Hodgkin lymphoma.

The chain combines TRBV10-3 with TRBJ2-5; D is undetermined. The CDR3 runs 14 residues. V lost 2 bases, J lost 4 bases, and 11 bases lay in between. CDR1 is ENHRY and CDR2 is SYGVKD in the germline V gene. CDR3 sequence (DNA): TGTGCCATCAGTGAGACTGGCACCCTAGAGACCCAGTACTTC. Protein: CAISETGTLETQYF.

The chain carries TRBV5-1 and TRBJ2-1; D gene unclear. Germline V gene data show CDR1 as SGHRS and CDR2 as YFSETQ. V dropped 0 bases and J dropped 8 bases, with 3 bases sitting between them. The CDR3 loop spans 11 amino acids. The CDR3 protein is CASSLADEQFF. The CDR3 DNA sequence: TGCGCCAGCAGCTTGGCGGATGAGCAGTTCTTC. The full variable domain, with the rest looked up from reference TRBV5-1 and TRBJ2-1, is KAGVTQTPRYLIKTRGQQVTLSCSPISGHRSVSWYQQTPGQGLQFLFEYFSETQRNKGNFPGRFSGRQFSNSRSEMNVSTLELGDSALYLCASSLADEQFFGPGTRLTVL.

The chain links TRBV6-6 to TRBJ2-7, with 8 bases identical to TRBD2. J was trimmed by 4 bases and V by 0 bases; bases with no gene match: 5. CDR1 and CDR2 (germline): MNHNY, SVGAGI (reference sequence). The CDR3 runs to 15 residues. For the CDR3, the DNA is TGTGCCAGCAGTTACTCGTATCCTAGCGGGTACGAGCAGTACTTC. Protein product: CASSYSYPSGYEQYF.

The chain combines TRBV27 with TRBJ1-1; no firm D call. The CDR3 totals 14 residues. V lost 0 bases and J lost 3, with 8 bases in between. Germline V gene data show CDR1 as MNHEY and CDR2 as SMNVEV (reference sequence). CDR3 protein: CASSLSPGDTEAFF. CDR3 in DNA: TGTGCCAGCAGTTTATCACCCGGGGACACTGAAGCTTTCTTT.

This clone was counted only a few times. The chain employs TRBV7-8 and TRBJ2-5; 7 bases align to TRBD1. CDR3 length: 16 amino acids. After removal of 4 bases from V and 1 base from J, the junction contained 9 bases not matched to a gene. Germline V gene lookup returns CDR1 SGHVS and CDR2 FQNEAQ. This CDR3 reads CASSSNTGQTQETQYF. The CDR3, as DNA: TGTGCCAGCAGCTCGAATACGGGACAGACCCAAGAGACCCAGTACTTC. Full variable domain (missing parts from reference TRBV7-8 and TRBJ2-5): GAGVSQSPRYKVAKRGQDVALRCDPISGHVSLFWYQQALGQGPEFLTYFQNEAQLDKSGLPSDRFFAERPEGSVSTLKIQRTQQEDSAVYLCASSSNTGQTQETQYFGPGTRLLVL.

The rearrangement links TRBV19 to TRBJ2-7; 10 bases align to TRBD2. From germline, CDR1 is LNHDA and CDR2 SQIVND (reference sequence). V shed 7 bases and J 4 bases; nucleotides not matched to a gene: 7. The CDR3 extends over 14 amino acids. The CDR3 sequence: CASKSSGSGYEQYF. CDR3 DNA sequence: TGTGCCAGTAAATCTAGCGGGAGTGGGTACGAGCAGTACTTC.

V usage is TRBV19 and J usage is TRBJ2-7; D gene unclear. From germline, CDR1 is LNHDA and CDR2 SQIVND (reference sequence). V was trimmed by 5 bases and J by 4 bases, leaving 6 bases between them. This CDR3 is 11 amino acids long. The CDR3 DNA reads TGTGCCAGTAGTTCCCAGTACGAGCAGTACTTC. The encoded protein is CASSSQYEQYF.

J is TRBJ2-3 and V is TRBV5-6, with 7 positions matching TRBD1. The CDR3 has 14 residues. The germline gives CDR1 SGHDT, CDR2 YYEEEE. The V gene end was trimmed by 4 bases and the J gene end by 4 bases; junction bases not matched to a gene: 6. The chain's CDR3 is CASSVQGFADTQYF. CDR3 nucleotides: TGTGCCAGCAGCGTACAGGGGTTTGCAGATACGCAGTATTTT.

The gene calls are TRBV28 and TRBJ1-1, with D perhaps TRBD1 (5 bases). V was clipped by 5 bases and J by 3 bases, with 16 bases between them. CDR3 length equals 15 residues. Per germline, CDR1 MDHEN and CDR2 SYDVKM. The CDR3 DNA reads TGTGCCAGCAGTACCCCGGAGGGGAGGGACACTGAAGCTTTCTTT. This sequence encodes CASSTPEGRDTEAFF.

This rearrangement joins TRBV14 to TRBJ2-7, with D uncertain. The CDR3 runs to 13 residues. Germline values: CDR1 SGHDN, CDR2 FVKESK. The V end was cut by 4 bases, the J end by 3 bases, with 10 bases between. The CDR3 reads CASSLVGSYEQYF. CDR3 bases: TGTGCCAGCAGCCTAGTAGGCAGCTACGAGCAGTACTTC.

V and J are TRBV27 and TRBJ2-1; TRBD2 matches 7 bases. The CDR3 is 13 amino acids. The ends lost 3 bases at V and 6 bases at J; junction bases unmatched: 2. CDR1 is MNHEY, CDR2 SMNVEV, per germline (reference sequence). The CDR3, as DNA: TGTGCCAGCAGTTTTCCTAGCGGCAATGAGCAGTTCTTC. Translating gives CASSFPSGNEQFF.

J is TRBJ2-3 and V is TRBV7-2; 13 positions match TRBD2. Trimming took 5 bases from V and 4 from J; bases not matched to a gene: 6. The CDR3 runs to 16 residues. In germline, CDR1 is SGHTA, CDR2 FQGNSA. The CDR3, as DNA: TGTGCCAGCAGCGGGACTAGCGGGATACACGCAGATACGCAGTATTTT. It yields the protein CASSGTSGIHADTQYF. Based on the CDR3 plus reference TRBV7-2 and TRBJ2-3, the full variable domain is GAGVSQSPSNKVTEKGKDVELRCDPISGHTALYWYRQSLGQGLEFLIYFQGNSAPDKSGLPSDRFSAERTGGSVSTLTIQRTQQEDSAVYLCASSGTSGIHADTQYFGPGTRLTVL.

The CDR3 loop reads CASSQVRGTVDSGANVLTF. CDR3 DNA: TGTGCCAGCAGCCAAGTCCGAGGGACGGTGGACTCTGGGGCCAACGTCCTGACTTTC. The rearrangement joins TRBV4-2 to TRBJ2-6; either TRBD1 or TRBD2 may fit D (5 bases each). V gave up 1 base and J gave up 0 bases, with 16 bases separating them. The CDR3 covers 19 residues. Germline V gene lookup returns CDR1 LGHNA and CDR2 YNFKEQ.

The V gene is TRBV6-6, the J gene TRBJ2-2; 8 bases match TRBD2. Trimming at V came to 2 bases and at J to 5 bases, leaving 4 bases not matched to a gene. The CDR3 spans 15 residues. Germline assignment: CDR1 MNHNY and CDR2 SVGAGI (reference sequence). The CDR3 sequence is CASSYTSGGTGELFF. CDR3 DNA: TGTGCCAGCAGTTACACTAGCGGTGGTACCGGGGAGCTGTTTTTT.

For the CDR3, the DNA is TGTGCCAGCACACCGGGACAGCTAAGCGACAATGAGCAGTTCTTC. Its translation is CASTPGQLSDNEQFF. The V and J genes are TRBV5-4 and TRBJ2-1; 7 bases line up with TRBD1. The CDR3 covers 15 residues. Trimming took 6 bases from V and 5 from J; bases not matched to a gene: 11. CDR1 and CDR2 (germline): SGHNT, YYREEE (reference sequence).

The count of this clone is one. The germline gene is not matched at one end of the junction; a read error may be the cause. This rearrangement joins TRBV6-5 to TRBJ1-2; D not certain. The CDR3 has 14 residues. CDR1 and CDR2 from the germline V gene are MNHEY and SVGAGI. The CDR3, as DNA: TGTGCCAGCAGTTACGGAGGAGGAACCTATGGCTACATCTTC. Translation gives CASSYGGGTYGYIF.

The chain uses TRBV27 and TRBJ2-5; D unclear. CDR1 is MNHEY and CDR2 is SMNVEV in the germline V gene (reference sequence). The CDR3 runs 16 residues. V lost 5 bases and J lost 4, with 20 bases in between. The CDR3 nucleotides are TGTGCCAGCAGTGTTTCGCGAGAGACGGCGCCAGAGACCCAGTACTTC. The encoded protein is CASSVSRETAPETQYF.

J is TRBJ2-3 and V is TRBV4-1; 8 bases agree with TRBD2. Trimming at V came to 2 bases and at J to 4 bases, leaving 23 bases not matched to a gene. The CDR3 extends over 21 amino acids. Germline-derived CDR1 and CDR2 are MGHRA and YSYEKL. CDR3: CASSQTEGSGIKPLPADTQYF. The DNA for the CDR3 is TGCGCCAGCAGCCAAACTGAGGGTAGCGGGATAAAACCTCTCCCCGCAGATACGCAGTATTTT.

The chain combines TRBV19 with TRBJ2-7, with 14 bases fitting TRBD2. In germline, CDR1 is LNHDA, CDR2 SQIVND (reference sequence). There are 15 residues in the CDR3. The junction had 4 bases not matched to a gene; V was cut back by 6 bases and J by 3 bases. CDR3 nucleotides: TGTGCCAGTAGCCTAGGACTAGCGGGAGGCTACGAGCAGTACTTC. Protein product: CASSLGLAGGYEQYF.